Below are 28 T cell receptor beta chains sequenced from a single sample in a study of T cells expressing NK-cell markers. TCRdb re-called the 5' RACE reads; every CDR3 protein appears as one record, without DNA. The sample has about 390,000 distinct CDR3 sequences; the top ten hold over 8.5%. What was sequenced was blood T cells: a sorted CD56 or NKG2C T cell subset, CD4+ or CD8+ T cells, or bulk PBMC T cells (not recorded which). These receptors were collected from a woman in her forties or fifties in good health.

The chain uses TRBV9 and TRBJ2-7; there is no DNA to check the TCRdb D call of TRBD1. CDR1 is SGDLS and CDR2 is YYNGEE in the germline V gene. CDR3 length equals 16 residues. CDR3 sequence: CASSPGGQGSSYEQYF.

The J gene is TRBJ2-1, the V gene TRBV3-1; TCRdb names TRBD2, which stays unverified in the absence of DNA. Germline loops: CDR1 LGHDT, CDR2 YNNKEL (reference sequence). The CDR3 contains 15 residues. The CDR3 reads CASSQWAADYNEQFF.

The rearrangement joins TRBV5-1 to TRBJ2-1; TCRdb selects TRBD2, and the lack of DNA leaves this call unchecked. The CDR3 runs to 15 residues. Germline V gene data show CDR1 as SGHRS and CDR2 as YFSETQ. The chain's CDR3 is CASSLSGRARNEQFF.

The V call is TRBV20-1, the J call TRBJ2-1. The CDR3 is 18 amino acids. Germline-derived CDR1 and CDR2 are DFQATT and SNEGSKA (reference sequence). The CDR3 sequence: CSARDLRKKQSDRHEQFF.

This sequence joins TRBV4-1 and TRBJ1-1; the D call from TCRdb, TRBD1, cannot be confirmed without DNA. The CDR3 consists of 17 residues. Germline CDR1 MGHRA, CDR2 YSYEKL. CDR3 residues: CASSQDWGSGPNTEAFF.

The J gene is TRBJ2-1, the V gene TRBV6-2 or TRBV6-3; there is no DNA to check the TCRdb D call of TRBD2. This CDR3 spans 15 amino acids. Germline V gene sequence: CDR1 MNHEY, CDR2 SVGEGT. The CDR3: CASSTTSGSFSEQFF.

V is TRBV4-2 and J is TRBJ2-3. The germline CDR1 and CDR2 sequences are LGHNA and YNFKEQ. CDR3 length: 13 amino acids. This CDR3 is CASSQRWGDTQYF.

Here the CDR3 reads CSANLPSGSASSYNEQFF. The chain recombines TRBV20-1 with TRBJ2-1; TCRdb lists TRBD2, though no DNA is available to test this call. The CDR3 runs 18 residues. Germline values: CDR1 DFQATT, CDR2 SNEGSKA (reference sequence).

The gene calls are TRBV20-1 and TRBJ2-3; TCRdb gives TRBD2 as the D gene, but with no DNA this cannot be confirmed. The CDR3 totals 14 residues. Looked up from germline, CDR1 is DFQATT and CDR2 is SNEGSKA (reference sequence). The CDR3 is CSARRLAMTDTQYF.

The chain links TRBV12-3 or TRBV12-4 to TRBJ2-3; TCRdb selects TRBD2, and the lack of DNA leaves this call unchecked. The CDR3 has 17 residues. The CDR3 region is CACSVGRGRAGTDTQYF.

The rearrangement joins TRBV12-3 or TRBV12-4 to TRBJ1-3. The CDR3 totals 15 residues. The CDR3: CASSPRQGPGNTIYF.

The chain is built from TRBV5-1 and TRBJ2-1. Germline V gene data show CDR1 as SGHRS and CDR2 as YFSETQ. The CDR3 consists of 14 residues. The chain's CDR3 is CASSRTRSHNEQFF.

V is TRBV5-1 and J is TRBJ2-5; the D gene TCRdb calls, TRBD2, cannot be checked with no DNA. Looked up from germline, CDR1 is SGHRS and CDR2 is YFSETQ. The CDR3 runs 16 residues. The chain's CDR3 is CASSLGGLAEQETQYF.

The rearrangement uses TRBV6-2 or TRBV6-3 and TRBJ2-1; TCRdb lists TRBD2, though no DNA is available to test this call. In germline, CDR1 is MNHEY, CDR2 SVGEGT. This CDR3 is built from 16 residues. Here the CDR3 reads CASSSRTSGRTNEQFF.

V and J are TRBV5-1 and TRBJ2-4. The CDR3 extends over 12 amino acids. Germline CDR1 SGHRS, CDR2 YFSETQ. CDR3 amino acids: CASSLGKNIQYF.

This sequence joins TRBV12-5 and TRBJ2-1; with no DNA, the TCRdb D assignment of TRBD1 cannot be verified. The CDR3 is 19 residues long. CDR1 is LGHNT and CDR2 is FRNRAP in the germline V gene. This CDR3 is CASGLPPKTRDRGHNEQFF.

The chain uses TRBV20-1 and TRBJ2-3; TCRdb calls TRBD2, which cannot be checked without DNA. The germline gives CDR1 DFQATT, CDR2 SNEGSKA (reference sequence). The CDR3 has 19 amino acids. The CDR3 region is CSARVSGLAGARRTDTQYF.

The V and J genes are TRBV24-1 and TRBJ1-1; no DNA is available, so the TRBD1 call from TCRdb remains unchecked. The length of the CDR3 is 15 residues. Germline lookup yields CDR1 KGHDR and CDR2 SFDVKD. CDR3 loop: CATSEERDIITEAFF.

This chain links TRBV12-3 or TRBV12-4 with TRBJ2-7; checking the TCRdb D call of TRBD1 is not possible without DNA. The CDR3 runs 14 residues. CDR3 sequence: CASSLSGTPGEQYF.

This chain connects TRBV3-1 to TRBJ2-3; TCRdb's D call of TRBD2 is untestable without DNA. The germline V gene encodes CDR1 LGHDT and CDR2 YNNKEL (reference sequence). The CDR3 is 19 residues long. CDR3 amino acids: CASSQDWQTSGEFGDTQYF.

The chain carries TRBV20-1 and TRBJ2-1; the TCRdb call, TRBD1, lacks DNA for checking. The CDR3 spans 14 residues. Germline V gene sequence: CDR1 DFQATT, CDR2 SNEGSKA (reference sequence). The CDR3 loop reads CSAGAGGWNNEQFF.

V is TRBV7-9 and J is TRBJ2-5. CDR3 length: 14 amino acids. Germline values: CDR1 SEHNR, CDR2 FQNEAQ (reference sequence). This chain's CDR3 is CASSLAEAARTQYF.

The chain's CDR3 is CASKWGDYNSPLHF. The chain is built from TRBV27 and TRBJ1-6; TCRdb calls TRBD1, which cannot be checked without DNA. Per germline, CDR1 MNHEY and CDR2 SMNVEV (reference sequence). The CDR3 consists of 14 residues.

The chain carries TRBV20-1 and TRBJ2-5; the D gene TCRdb calls, TRBD2, cannot be checked with no DNA. The germline gives CDR1 DFQATT, CDR2 SNEGSKA (reference sequence). CDR3 size: 17 residues. The CDR3 reads CSAIGLAGDSGQETQYF.

This chain uses TRBV5-1 with TRBJ2-1; TCRdb picks TRBD1, but there is no DNA to check that call. CDR1 is SGHRS and CDR2 is YFSETQ in the germline V gene. The CDR3 extends over 16 amino acids. CDR3 region: CASSLDSGTKYNEQSF.

The chain combines TRBV7-9 with TRBJ2-7; the TCRdb call, TRBD2, lacks DNA for checking. From germline, CDR1 is SEHNR and CDR2 FQNEAQ (reference sequence). The CDR3 covers 17 residues. The CDR3 region is CASSLGSLAGGSYEQYF.

The chain is built from TRBV5-1 and TRBJ2-3; TCRdb's D call of TRBD1 is untestable without DNA. The CDR3 runs to 13 residues. The germline V gene has CDR1 SGHRS and CDR2 YFSETQ. CDR3 in amino acids: CASSPSGEDTQYF.

V gene TRBV29-1 combines with J gene TRBJ2-3; the D call of TRBD2 rests on TCRdb alone, since no DNA is present to check it. Germline V gene lookup returns CDR1 SQVTM and CDR2 ANQGSEA. This CDR3 contains 16 residues. The CDR3 reads CSVGRTSGRRTDTQYF.